Listed here are 20 T cell receptor beta chains from one sample, sequenced in a study of T cell responses to AZD1222 COVID-19 vaccine. Profiled with immunoSEQ multiplex PCR; TCRdb holds only in-frame clones, not every one. The sample lists 150,000 to 200,000 clones, roughly 91% occurring once. The sample consisted of peripheral blood, taken 28 days after the second AZD1222 dose. The receptors were sampled from an adult who received the AZD1222 COVID-19 vaccine.

The chain joins TRBV18 to TRBJ1-2; no reliable D call. The CDR3 length is 12 residues. Germline V gives CDR1 KGHSH, CDR2 LQKENI. Deletions cut 1 base from V and 6 bases from J, with 6 bases between. The CDR3 region has the DNA TGTGCCAGCTCACCACTCGTTGATGGCTACACCTTC. It is translated as CASSPLVDGYTF.

The chain uses TRBV5-1 and TRBJ1-3; D gene uncertain. V lost 3 bases, J lost 0 bases, and 10 bases lay in between. CDR3 length: 15 amino acids. Germline V CDR1 and CDR2: SGHRS, YFSETQ. The CDR3 protein is CASSSYGDSGNTIYF. CDR3 DNA: TGCGCCAGCAGCTCTTACGGGGACTCTGGAAACACCATATATTTT.

V and J are TRBV13 and TRBJ2-7, with D perhaps matching TRBD2 (6 bases). CDR3 length: 14 amino acids. V was pared by 5 bases and J by 1 base, with 12 bases between. Germline V gene data show CDR1 as PRHDT and CDR2 as FYEKMQ (reference sequence). The CDR3 sequence: CASSLVLASYEQYF. The CDR3 DNA reads as TGTGCCAGCAGCCTGGTACTAGCTTCCTACGAGCAGTACTTC.

This chain links TRBV30 with TRBJ1-3, with D perhaps TRBD1 (5 bases). Germline assignment: CDR1 GTSNPN and CDR2 SVGIG (reference sequence). The CDR3 spans 11 residues. Between the trimmed V and J ends, which lost 5 bases and 7 bases, there was a span of 9 bases. This CDR3 reads CAWGTGNTIYF. The CDR3 DNA reads as TGTGCCTGGGGGACCGGGAACACCATATATTTT.

The chain combines TRBV6-2 or TRBV6-3 with TRBJ2-7; the match to TRBD1 covers 9 bases. There are 20 residues in the CDR3. Trimming removed 0 bases from V and 0 bases from J; junction bases left unmatched: 15. Germline values: CDR1 MNHEY, CDR2 SVGEGT. DNA for the CDR3: TGTGCCAGCAGTTACTCGAAGGACGCACAGGGGGCTAAAAGCTCCTACGAGCAGTACTTC. It specifies CASSYSKDAQGAKSSYEQYF.

The chain combines TRBV6-5 with TRBJ2-7, with D unclear. Germline V gene lookup returns CDR1 MNHEY and CDR2 SVGAGI. V gave up 7 bases and J gave up 5 bases, with 9 bases separating them. The CDR3 is 11 amino acids. In nucleotides, the CDR3 is TGTGCCAGCACGGGCGTCAACGAGCAGTACTTC. Its translation: CASTGVNEQYF.

V is TRBV7-2 and J is TRBJ2-3, with TRBD2 identical over 11 bases. Germline trimming cut 4 bases from V and 0 bases from J; bases unmatched to any gene: 6. This CDR3 is 17 amino acids long. In germline, CDR1 is SGHTA, CDR2 FQGNSA. CDR3 coding DNA: TGTGCCAGCAGCTACCTGGTAGCGGGAGGGAGCACAGATACGCAGTATTTT. Protein sequence: CASSYLVAGGSTDTQYF.

The chain combines TRBV6-5 with TRBJ1-2; no definite D call. The CDR3 is 12 residues long. Germline V gene lookup returns CDR1 MNHEY and CDR2 SVGAGI. V lost 5 bases to trimming and J lost 5 bases, with 9 bases between them. CDR3 amino acids: CASSTRPYGYTF. The CDR3 nucleotides read TGTGCCAGCAGTACCCGTCCGTATGGCTACACCTTC.

The chain uses TRBV28 and TRBJ2-5, with D perhaps matching TRBD1 (7 bases). Germline CDR1 MDHEN, CDR2 SYDVKM. This CDR3 is built from 14 residues. V lost 4 bases to trimming and J lost 3 bases, with 12 bases between them. CDR3 loop: CASSSPRGEETQYF. In DNA form, the CDR3 reads TGTGCCAGCAGTTCCCCCAGGGGGGAAGAGACCCAGTACTTC.

V and J are TRBV28 and TRBJ1-2, with D hard to call. The V and J ends lost 5 bases and 2 bases respectively, with 18 bases between them. Germline V gene lookup returns CDR1 MDHEN and CDR2 SYDVKM. The CDR3 totals 16 residues. The CDR3 sequence is CASSQAGVWGNYGYTF. DNA for the CDR3: TGTGCCAGCAGTCAAGCGGGAGTTTGGGGAAACTATGGCTACACCTTC.

This chain joins TRBV25-1 and TRBJ1-2; the D is unclear. Germline values: CDR1 MGHDK, CDR2 SYGVNS. The CDR3 has 14 amino acids. V lost 2 bases and J 4 bases, leaving 11 bases between the germline ends. The CDR3 sequence: CASSEPGRLYGYTF. The CDR3 DNA reads TGTGCCAGCAGTGAACCTGGACGGCTCTATGGCTACACCTTC.

The rearrangement links TRBV28 to TRBJ2-6; D is unclear. Looked up from germline, CDR1 is MDHEN and CDR2 is SYDVKM. This CDR3 spans 15 amino acids. Trimming cost V 3 bases and J 4 bases, with 10 bases left between them. The CDR3 nucleotides read TGTGCCAGCAGTTTTCCCGGGTCCGGGGCCAACGTCCTGACTTTC. It specifies CASSFPGSGANVLTF.

The chain uses TRBV6-1 and TRBJ1-5, with D possibly TRBD1 on 6 matching bases. Germline CDR1 and CDR2: MNHNS and SASEGT. The CDR3 is made up of 13 amino acids. The V and J ends lost 3 bases and 7 bases respectively, with 10 bases between them. The CDR3 region is CASSDRGYQPQHF. CDR3 DNA sequence: TGTGCCAGCAGTGACAGGGGATACCAGCCCCAGCATTTT.

The chain carries TRBV7-2 and TRBJ2-5; the D call may be TRBD1 or TRBD2 (5 bases each). CDR3 length: 14 amino acids. The V end was cut by 6 bases, the J end by 4 bases, with 15 bases between. Germline V gives CDR1 SGHTA, CDR2 FQGNSA. The CDR3, as DNA: TGTGCCAGCAGACAGAGAGAGGGACGAGAGACCCAGTACTTC. The encoded protein is CASRQREGRETQYF. Supplemented by reference TRBV7-2 and TRBJ2-5, the full variable domain reads GAGVSQSPSNKVTEKGKDVELRCDPISGHTALYWYRQSLGQGLEFLIYFQGNSAPDKSGLPSDRFSAERTGGSVSTLTIQRTQQEDSAVYLCASRQREGRETQYFGPGTRLLVL.

The rearrangement uses TRBV10-2 and TRBJ2-7, with TRBD2 matching 9 bases. The germline gives CDR1 WSHSY, CDR2 SAAADI. The CDR3 loop spans 14 amino acids. The junction had 4 bases not matched to a gene; V was cut back by 4 bases and J by 3 bases. The CDR3 sequence: CASSVETSGYEQYF. The CDR3 DNA reads as TGCGCCAGCAGTGTCGAGACTAGCGGCTACGAGCAGTACTTC.

V is TRBV5-6 and J is TRBJ2-5, with D tentatively TRBD2 (5 bases). This CDR3 region has 13 residues. V shed 4 bases and J shed 9 bases, with 16 bases lying between them. Germline CDR1 is SGHDT and CDR2 is YYEEEE. This CDR3 reads CASSPLGSPAQYF. CDR3 nucleotides: TGTGCCAGCAGCCCCCTTGGGAGCCCGGCCCAGTACTTC.

This clone was recorded once. The rearrangement joins TRBV5-1 to TRBJ2-2, with D perhaps TRBD2 (6 bases). The length of the CDR3 is 15 residues. Deletions cut 0 bases from V and 4 bases from J, with 10 bases between. Germline V CDR1 and CDR2: SGHRS, YFSETQ. This CDR3 is CASSLVGGVTGELFF. CDR3 DNA: TGCGCCAGCAGCTTGGTTGGCGGGGTCACCGGGGAGCTGTTTTTT.

J is TRBJ1-4 and V is TRBV7-2, with 8 bases identical to TRBD1. V dropped 5 bases and J dropped 8; count of bases not matched to a gene: 10. The CDR3 has 15 residues. Germline CDR1 is SGHTA and CDR2 is FQGNSA. DNA for the CDR3: TGTGCCAGCAGCCTCGGACAGGGTGGGCGCGAAAAACTGTTTTTT. Translating it yields CASSLGQGGREKLFF.

This rearrangement joins TRBV2 to TRBJ2-7; 8 bases match TRBD1. Germline-derived CDR1 and CDR2 are SNHLY and FYNNEI. V shed 7 bases, J shed 0 bases, and the junction held 5 bases outside the gene matches. This CDR3 contains 14 residues. For the CDR3, the DNA is TGTGCCAGCAACCGCGGGACAGGCTCCTACGAGCAGTACTTC. This translates into CASNRGTGSYEQYF.

This clone is a singleton in its sample. The chain couples TRBV7-9 to TRBJ1-5; TRBD1 matches at 8 bases. CDR1 and CDR2 (germline): SEHNR, FQNEAQ (reference sequence). The CDR3 extends over 19 amino acids. J gave up 0 bases and V 2 bases, and 12 bases lay outside the gene matches. CDR3 nucleotide sequence: TGTGCCAGCAGCTTAACGGGACAGGTAAACGCCTATAGCAATCAGCCCCAGCATTTT. It codes for CASSLTGQVNAYSNQPQHF.